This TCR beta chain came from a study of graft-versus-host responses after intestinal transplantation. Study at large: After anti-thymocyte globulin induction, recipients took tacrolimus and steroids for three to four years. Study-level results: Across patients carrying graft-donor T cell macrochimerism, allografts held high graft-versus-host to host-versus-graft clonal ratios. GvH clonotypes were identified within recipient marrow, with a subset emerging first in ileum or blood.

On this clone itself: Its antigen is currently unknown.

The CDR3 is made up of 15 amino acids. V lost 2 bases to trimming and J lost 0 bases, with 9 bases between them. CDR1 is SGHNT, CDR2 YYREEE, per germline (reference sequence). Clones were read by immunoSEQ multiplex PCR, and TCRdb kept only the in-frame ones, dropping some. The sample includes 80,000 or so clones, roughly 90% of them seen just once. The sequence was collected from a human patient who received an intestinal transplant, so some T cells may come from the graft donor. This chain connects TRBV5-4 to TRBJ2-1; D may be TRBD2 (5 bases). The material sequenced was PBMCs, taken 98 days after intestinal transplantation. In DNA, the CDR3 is TGTGCCAGCAGCTTACATCGGGACTCCTACAATGAGCAGTTCTTC. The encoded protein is CASSLHRDSYNEQFF.